Below are 17 T cell receptor beta chains sequenced from a single sample in a study of cytomegalovirus exposure and HLA in healthy donors. PCR used 60 Vbeta primers and 13 Jbeta primers. Repertoires were generated with immunoSEQ multiplex PCR, while TCRdb's copy carries only in-frame clones and drops some. Of over 110,000 clones in the sample, about 80% were seen once. Sequenced material: PBMCs. The source is a male donor in good health and CMV-seropositive.

A single count supports this clone. CDR3 sequence: CSGGVNYGYTF. CDR3 DNA sequence: TGCAGCGGGGGGGTGAACTATGGCTACACCTTC. The chain joins TRBV29-1 to TRBJ1-2; possibly TRBD1 for D (5 bases). This CDR3 spans 11 amino acids. Trimming pared 7 bases from V and 2 bases from J, leaving 8 bases between. CDR1 and CDR2 from the germline V gene are SQVTM and ANQGSEA.

The chain uses TRBV30 and TRBJ2-5; 12 bases are shared with TRBD1. The CDR3 spans 15 residues. The germline gives CDR1 GTSNPN, CDR2 SVGIG (reference sequence). The junction had 7 bases not matched to a gene; V was cut back by 3 bases and J by 5 bases. CDR3 sequence reads: CAWRGGQGARETQYF. The CDR3 nucleotides read TGTGCCTGGAGGGGGGGACAGGGGGCGCGGGAGACCCAGTACTTC.

The chain couples TRBV27 to TRBJ1-1; perhaps TRBD1 as D (5 bases). The CDR3 extends over 14 amino acids. The V end was cut by 3 bases, the J end by 5 bases, with 13 bases between. Germline V gives CDR1 MNHEY, CDR2 SMNVEV (reference sequence). DNA of the CDR3: TGTGCCAGCAGTTTCGGGCAGGGATGGACTGAAGCTTTCTTT. This encodes CASSFGQGWTEAFF.

The CDR3 region has the DNA TGTGCCAGCAGCTTAGCGCTGGTCAGGGGGTCCTACGAGCAGTACTTC. Protein product: CASSLALVRGSYEQYF. The chain has TRBV7-8 and TRBJ2-7, with 7 bases lining up with TRBD1. V gave up 0 bases and J gave up 1 base; unmatched junction bases: 6. Germline V gene sequence: CDR1 SGHVS, CDR2 FQNEAQ. The CDR3 sequence is 16 residues long.

This clone was seen more than once but under ten times. This chain joins TRBV6-6 and TRBJ2-1; 11 nucleotides line up with TRBD2. Germline V gene lookup returns CDR1 MNHNY and CDR2 SVGAGI (reference sequence). V trimming: 5 bases; J trimming: 8 bases; junction bases outside the gene matches: 8. CDR3 length: 15 residues. This CDR3 reads CASSRGYSGRDEQFF. Here the CDR3 DNA reads TGTGCCAGCAGTAGGGGATATAGCGGGAGGGATGAGCAGTTCTTC.

The chain joins TRBV5-5 to TRBJ2-7, with D tentatively TRBD2 (6 bases). Germline lookup yields CDR1 SGHKS and CDR2 YYEKEE (reference sequence). The CDR3 extends over 14 amino acids. V was trimmed by 2 bases and J by 1 base, leaving 10 bases between them. CDR3 region: CASSFTGGSYEQYF. CDR3 DNA: TGTGCCAGCAGCTTCACCGGGGGATCCTACGAGCAGTACTTC.

This chain joins TRBV5-1 and TRBJ2-7; no definite D call. Germline loops: CDR1 SGHRS, CDR2 YFSETQ. Trimming shortened V by 0 bases and J by 2 bases, and 15 bases separated the two germline ends. This CDR3 has 16 residues. The CDR3 sequence is CASSLAGSQVTYEQYF. The CDR3 region has the DNA TGCGCCAGCAGCTTGGCTGGGTCCCAGGTCACCTACGAGCAGTACTTC.

The chain combines TRBV7-9 with TRBJ1-5; D may be TRBD1 (6 bases). CDR1 SEHNR and CDR2 FQNEAQ come from the germline V gene (reference sequence). The CDR3 covers 15 residues. V lost 5 bases to trimming and J lost 4 bases, with 15 bases between them. The CDR3 coding sequence is TGTGCCAGCAGCCGGGAGGGGGGGGCAAATCAGCCCCAGCATTTT. It codes for CASSREGGANQPQHF.

The chain has TRBV7-2 and TRBJ2-1; TRBD1 agrees at 8 bases. From germline, CDR1 is SGHTA and CDR2 FQGNSA. V dropped 5 bases and J dropped 8; count of bases not matched to a gene: 8. CDR3 size: 14 residues. The CDR3, as DNA: TGTGCCAGCAGCGCCCAGACAGGGGTGGATGAGCAGTTCTTC. It encodes CASSAQTGVDEQFF.

V usage is TRBV7-9 and J usage is TRBJ2-7, with a tentative D call TRBD2 (6 bases). CDR3 length: 17 amino acids. V was cut by 0 bases and J by 0 bases, with 15 bases left in between. Germline V gene data show CDR1 as SEHNR and CDR2 as FQNEAQ (reference sequence). CDR3 residues: CASSLAYPGLTSYEQYF. CDR3 nucleotides: TGTGCCAGCAGCTTAGCGTACCCGGGACTCACCTCCTACGAGCAGTACTTC.

This sequence joins TRBV5-4 and TRBJ1-2; D perhaps matches TRBD1 (6 bases). Germline V lookup: CDR1 SGHNT, CDR2 YYREEE (reference sequence). Trimming cost V 0 bases and J 2 bases, with 11 bases left between them. CDR3 size: 15 residues. The DNA of the CDR3 is TGTGCCAGCAGCTTGGACCGGACAGCCAACTATGGCTACACCTTC. This codes for CASSLDRTANYGYTF.

The rearrangement joins TRBV7-9 to TRBJ2-1; 10 bases are a match to TRBD2. Germline V CDR1 and CDR2: SEHNR, FQNEAQ (reference sequence). The length of the CDR3 is 17 residues. J was trimmed by 7 bases and V by 1 base; bases with no gene match: 10. CDR3 in DNA: TGTGCCAGCAGCTTAGAGTTGGCTAGCGGGAGTTCTAATGAGCAGTTCTTC. This encodes CASSLELASGSSNEQFF.

The V and J genes are TRBV10-3 and TRBJ1-3; no firm D call. Germline V CDR1 and CDR2: ENHRY, SYGVKD. The CDR3 is 13 amino acids. Deletions cut 6 bases from V and 0 bases from J, with 6 bases between. The CDR3 DNA is TGTGCCATCAGCGCCAGCTCTGGAAACACCATATATTTT. Amino acid sequence: CAISASSGNTIYF.

The chain is built from TRBV25-1 and TRBJ1-3; D is unresolved. Per germline, CDR1 MGHDK and CDR2 SYGVNS. V lost 7 bases to trimming and J lost 3 bases, with 10 bases between them. The CDR3 extends over 13 amino acids. The CDR3 DNA reads as TGTGCCAGCACCCTAGCAGGTGGAAACACCATATATTTT. Protein: CASTLAGGNTIYF. Together with reference TRBV25-1 and TRBJ1-3, the CDR3 gives the full variable domain: EADIYQTPRYLVIGTGKKITLECSQTMGHDKMYWYQQDPGMELHLIHYSYGVNSTEKGDLSSESTVSRIRTEHFPLTLESARPSHTSQYLCASTLAGGNTIYFGEGSWLTVV.

This rearrangement joins TRBV10-1 to TRBJ2-5; 10 nucleotides match TRBD2. Trimming cost V 3 bases and J 9 bases; bases outside gene matches: 7. CDR1 is WNHNN and CDR2 is SYGVQD in the germline V gene (reference sequence). This CDR3 is built from 14 residues. CDR3 in amino acids: CASSDYLAGEAQYF. The CDR3, as DNA: TGCGCCAGCAGTGATTACCTAGCGGGGGAGGCCCAGTACTTC.

This sequence joins TRBV27 and TRBJ2-7, with D possibly TRBD1 on 6 matching bases. The V and J ends lost 5 bases and 3 bases respectively, with 14 bases between them. The V gene's germline CDR1 is MNHEY and CDR2 SMNVEV (reference sequence). This CDR3 has 14 amino acids. CDR3 region: CASSAGTYDYEQYF. CDR3 sequence (DNA): TGTGCCAGCAGTGCTGGGACATACGACTACGAGCAGTACTTC.

This clone was seen a few times. This chain links TRBV29-1 with TRBJ2-1; 14 bases match TRBD2. The CDR3 is made up of 15 amino acids. Looked up from germline, CDR1 is SQVTM and CDR2 is ANQGSEA. V shed 6 bases, J shed 5 bases, and the junction held 6 bases outside the gene matches. The CDR3 DNA reads TGCAGCGTCAGGACTAGCGGGAGGTTAAACAATGAGCAGTTCTTC. It yields the protein CSVRTSGRLNNEQFF.